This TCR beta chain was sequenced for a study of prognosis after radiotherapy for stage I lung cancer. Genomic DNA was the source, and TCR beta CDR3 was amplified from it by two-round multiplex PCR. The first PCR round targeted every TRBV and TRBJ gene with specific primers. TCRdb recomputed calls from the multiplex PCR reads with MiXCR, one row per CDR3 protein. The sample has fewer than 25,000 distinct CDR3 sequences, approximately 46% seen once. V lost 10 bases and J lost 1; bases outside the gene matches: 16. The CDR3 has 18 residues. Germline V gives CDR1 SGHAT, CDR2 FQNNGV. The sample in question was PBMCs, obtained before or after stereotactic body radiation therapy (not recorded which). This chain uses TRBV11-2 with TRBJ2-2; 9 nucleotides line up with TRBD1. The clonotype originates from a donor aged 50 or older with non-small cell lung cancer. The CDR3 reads CATGPQNRGRMNTGELFF. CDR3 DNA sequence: TGTGCCACCGGACCGCAGAACAGGGGGCGGATGAACACCGGGGAGCTGTTTTTT.